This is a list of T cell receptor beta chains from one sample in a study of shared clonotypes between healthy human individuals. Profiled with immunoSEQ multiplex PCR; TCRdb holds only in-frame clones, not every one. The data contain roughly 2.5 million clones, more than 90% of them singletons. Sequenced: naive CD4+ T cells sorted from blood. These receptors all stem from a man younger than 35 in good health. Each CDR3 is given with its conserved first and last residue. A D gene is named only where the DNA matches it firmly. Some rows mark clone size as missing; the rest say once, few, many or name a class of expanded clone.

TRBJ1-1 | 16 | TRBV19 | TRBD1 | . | TGTGCCAGTAGTCGGTCGACAGGGGGATTGAACACTGAAGCTTTCTTT | CASSRSTGGLNTEAFF
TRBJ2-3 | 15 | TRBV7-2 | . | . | TGTGCCAGCAGTCCCCGGACTCCTGGCACAGATACGCAGTATTTT | CASSPRTPGTDTQYF
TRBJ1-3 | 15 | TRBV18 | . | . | TGTGCCAGCTCAGTACAGGGAGAATCTGGAAACACCATATATTTT | CASSVQGESGNTIYF
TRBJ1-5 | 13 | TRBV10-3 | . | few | TGTGCCATCAGTGAGGAGAGAGGCGCGTCCCAGCATTTT | CAISEERGASQHF
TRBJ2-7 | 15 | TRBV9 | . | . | TGTGCCAGCAGCGTAGCTCCGGGCATATCCTACGAGCAGTACTTC | CASSVAPGISYEQYF
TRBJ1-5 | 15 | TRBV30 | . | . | TGTGCCTGGAGTAGTGGCGGGGTGAGCAATCAGCCCCAGCATTTT | CAWSSGGVSNQPQHF
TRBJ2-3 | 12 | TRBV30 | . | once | TGTGCCTGGAGTGGGGGGGAGTATACGCAGTATTTT | CAWSGGEYTQYF
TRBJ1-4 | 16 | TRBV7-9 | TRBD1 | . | TGTGCCAGCAGCTTAATAGCGACAGGGTCTTCTGAAAAACTGTTTTTT | CASSLIATGSSEKLFF
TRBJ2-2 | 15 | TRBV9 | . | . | TGTGCCAGCAGCGTAGAAGGCTTTTACACCGGGGAGCTGTTTTTT | CASSVEGFYTGELFF
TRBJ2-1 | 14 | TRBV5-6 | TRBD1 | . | TGTGCCAGCAGCTCCATGGACAGGGACAATGAGCAGTTCTTC | CASSSMDRDNEQFF
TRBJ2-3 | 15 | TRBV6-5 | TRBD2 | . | TGTGCCAGCAGGGACGGGACTAGCGGGACAAATACGCAGTATTTT | CASRDGTSGTNTQYF
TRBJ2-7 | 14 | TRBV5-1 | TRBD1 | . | TGCGCCACCCGATTCGGGACAGCCAACTACGAGCAGTACTTC | CATRFGTANYEQYF
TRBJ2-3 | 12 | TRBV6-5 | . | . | TGTGCCAGCAGTCCCGCCTGGGATACGCAGTATTTT | CASSPAWDTQYF
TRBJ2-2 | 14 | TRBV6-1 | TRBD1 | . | TGTGCCATAGGAAGGACAGGGAACACCGGGGAGCTGTTTTTT | CAIGRTGNTGELFF
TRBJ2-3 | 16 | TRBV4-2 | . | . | TGTGCCAGCAGCCAAGATGGTGCGGGGAGCACAGATACGCAGTATTTT | CASSQDGAGSTDTQYF
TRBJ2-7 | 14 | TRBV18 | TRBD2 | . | TGTGCCAGCTCACCAGGGACTAGCGGCTACGAGCAGTACTTC | CASSPGTSGYEQYF
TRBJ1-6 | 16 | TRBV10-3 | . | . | TGTGCCACACTAACCCGGGACTCCGGGGCGGATTCACCCCTCCACTTT | CATLTRDSGADSPLHF
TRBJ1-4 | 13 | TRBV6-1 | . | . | TGTGCCAGCAGTGAATTTGGTCGCGAAAAACTGTTTTTT | CASSEFGREKLFF
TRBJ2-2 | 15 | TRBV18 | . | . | TGTGCCAGCTCACCAGGGGGCCGTATTGGCGGGGAGCTGTTTTTT | CASSPGGRIGGELFF
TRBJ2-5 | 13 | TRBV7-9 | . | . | TGTGCCAGCAGCTTGATGGAACGGGAGACCCAGTACTTC | CASSLMERETQYF